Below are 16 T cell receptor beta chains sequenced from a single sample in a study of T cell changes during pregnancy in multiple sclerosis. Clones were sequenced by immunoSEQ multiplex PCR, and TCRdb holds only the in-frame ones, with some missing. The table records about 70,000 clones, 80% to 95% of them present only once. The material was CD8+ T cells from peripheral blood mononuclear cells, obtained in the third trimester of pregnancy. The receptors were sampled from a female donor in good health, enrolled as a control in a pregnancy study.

The CDR3 sequence: CASSQGTGATEAFF. The DNA of the CDR3 is TGCGCCAGCAGCCAAGGCACAGGAGCCACTGAAGCTTTCTTT. The chain combines TRBV4-3 with TRBJ1-1; a weak D match, TRBD1 (5 bases). Germline V gene data show CDR1 as LGHNA and CDR2 as YSLEER. CDR3 length: 14 amino acids. The V gene lost 1 base and the J gene lost 4 bases, with 10 bases spanning the gap.

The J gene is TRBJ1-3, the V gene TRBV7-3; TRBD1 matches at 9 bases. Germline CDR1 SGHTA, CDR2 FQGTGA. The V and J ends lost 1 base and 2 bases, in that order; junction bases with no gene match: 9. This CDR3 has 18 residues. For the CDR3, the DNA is TGTGCCAGCAGCTTAATGGGTCCTAGGGACAGGGCTGGAAACACCATATATTTT. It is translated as CASSLMGPRDRAGNTIYF.

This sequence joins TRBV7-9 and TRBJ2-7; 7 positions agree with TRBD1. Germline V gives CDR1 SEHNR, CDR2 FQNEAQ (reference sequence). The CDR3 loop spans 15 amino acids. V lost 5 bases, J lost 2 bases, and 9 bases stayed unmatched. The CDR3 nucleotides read TGTGCCAGCAGCCACCCCGACAGGGTCGCCTACGAGCAGTACTTC. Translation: CASSHPDRVAYEQYF.

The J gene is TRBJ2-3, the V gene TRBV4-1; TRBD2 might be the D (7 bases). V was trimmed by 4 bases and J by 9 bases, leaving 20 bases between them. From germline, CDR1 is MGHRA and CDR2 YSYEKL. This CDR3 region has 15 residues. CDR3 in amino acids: CASSPSRGGAETQYF. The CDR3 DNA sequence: TGCGCCAGCAGCCCTTCAAGGGGGGGGGCTGAGACGCAGTATTTT.

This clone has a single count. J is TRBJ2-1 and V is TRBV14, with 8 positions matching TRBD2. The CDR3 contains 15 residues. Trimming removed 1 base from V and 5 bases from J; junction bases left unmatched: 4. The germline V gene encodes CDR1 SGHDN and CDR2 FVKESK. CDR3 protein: CASSQARGENNEQFF. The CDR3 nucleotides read TGTGCCAGCAGCCAAGCGCGGGGGGAAAACAATGAGCAGTTCTTC.

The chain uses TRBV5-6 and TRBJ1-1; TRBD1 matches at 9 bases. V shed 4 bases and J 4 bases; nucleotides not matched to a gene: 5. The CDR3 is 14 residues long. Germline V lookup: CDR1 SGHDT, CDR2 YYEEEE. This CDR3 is CASSPGQGSTEAFF. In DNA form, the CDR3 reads TGTGCCAGCAGCCCGGGACAGGGATCCACTGAAGCTTTCTTT.

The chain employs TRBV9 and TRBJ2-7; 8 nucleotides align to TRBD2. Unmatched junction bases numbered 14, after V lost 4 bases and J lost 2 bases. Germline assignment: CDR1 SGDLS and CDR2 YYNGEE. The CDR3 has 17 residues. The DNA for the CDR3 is TGTGCCAGCAGCCCCTACTCCTCCGGGGGGGCAGCCTACGAGCAGTACTTC. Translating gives CASSPYSSGGAAYEQYF.

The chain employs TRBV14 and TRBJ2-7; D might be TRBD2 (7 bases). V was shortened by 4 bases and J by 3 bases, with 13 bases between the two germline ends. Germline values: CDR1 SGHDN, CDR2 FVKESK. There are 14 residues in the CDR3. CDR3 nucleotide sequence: TGTGCCAGCAGCCCCTTGGGGGGGCTCTACGAGCAGTACTTC. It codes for CASSPLGGLYEQYF.

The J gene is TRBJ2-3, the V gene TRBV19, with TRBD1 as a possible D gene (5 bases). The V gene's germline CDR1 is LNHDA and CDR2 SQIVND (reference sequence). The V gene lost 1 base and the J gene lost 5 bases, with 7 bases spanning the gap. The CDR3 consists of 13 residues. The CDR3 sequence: CASSIARGDTQYF. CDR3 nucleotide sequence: TGTGCCAGTAGTATAGCTAGGGGAGATACGCAGTATTTT.

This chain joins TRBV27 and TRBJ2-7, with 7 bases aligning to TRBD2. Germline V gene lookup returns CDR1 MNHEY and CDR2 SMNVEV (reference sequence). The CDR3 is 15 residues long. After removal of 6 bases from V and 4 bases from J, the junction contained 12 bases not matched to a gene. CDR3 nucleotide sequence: TGTGCCAGCAGCACCCAGCGGGACCCGGGGTACGAGCAGTACTTC. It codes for CASSTQRDPGYEQYF.

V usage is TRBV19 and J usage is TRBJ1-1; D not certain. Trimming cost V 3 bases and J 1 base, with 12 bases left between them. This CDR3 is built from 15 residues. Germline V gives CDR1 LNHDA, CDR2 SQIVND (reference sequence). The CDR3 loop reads CASSMYVLSNTEAFF. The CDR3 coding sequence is TGTGCCAGTAGTATGTATGTGTTGTCGAACACTGAAGCTTTCTTT.

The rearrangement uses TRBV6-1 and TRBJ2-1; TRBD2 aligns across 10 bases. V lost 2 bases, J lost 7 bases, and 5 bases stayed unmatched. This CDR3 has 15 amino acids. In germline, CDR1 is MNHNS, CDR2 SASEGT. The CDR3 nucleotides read TGTGCCAGCAGTGAACGTAGCGGGGGGAGTAATGAGCAGTTCTTC. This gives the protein CASSERSGGSNEQFF.

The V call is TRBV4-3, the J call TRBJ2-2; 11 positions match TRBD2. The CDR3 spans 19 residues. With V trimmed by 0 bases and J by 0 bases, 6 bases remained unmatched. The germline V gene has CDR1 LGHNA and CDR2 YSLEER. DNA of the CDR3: TGCGCCAGCAGCCAAGATCGTCTAGCGGGGGGCACGAACACCGGGGAGCTGTTTTTT. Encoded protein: CASSQDRLAGGTNTGELFF.

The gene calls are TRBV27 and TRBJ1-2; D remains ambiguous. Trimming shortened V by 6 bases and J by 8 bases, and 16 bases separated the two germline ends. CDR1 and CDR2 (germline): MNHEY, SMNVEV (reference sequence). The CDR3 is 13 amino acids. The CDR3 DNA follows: TGTGCCAGCAGGCGACCGTCGGCGGGGGGCTACACCTTC. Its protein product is CASRRPSAGGYTF.

Here the CDR3 reads CASSSGRGNYGYTF. CDR3 DNA: TGTGCCAGCAGTTCGGGCAGGGGTAACTATGGCTACACCTTC. This sequence joins TRBV13 and TRBJ1-2; D perhaps matches TRBD1 (6 bases). The CDR3 contains 14 residues. CDR1 and CDR2 (germline): PRHDT, FYEKMQ (reference sequence). V lost 6 bases to trimming and J lost 1 base, with 12 bases between them.

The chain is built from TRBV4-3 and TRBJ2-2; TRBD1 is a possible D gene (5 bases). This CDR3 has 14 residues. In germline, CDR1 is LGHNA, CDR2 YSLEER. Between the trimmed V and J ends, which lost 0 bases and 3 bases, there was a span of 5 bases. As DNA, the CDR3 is TGCGCCAGCAGCCAAGACAGGGACACCGGGGAGCTGTTTTTT. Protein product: CASSQDRDTGELFF.